This T cell receptor (beta chain) was obtained from a study of shared clonotypes between healthy human individuals. Profiling relied on immunoSEQ multiplex PCR, and the TCRdb table lists in-frame clones only, not all of them. Here the sample spans about 680,000 clones, around 92% being singletons. Naive CD8 isolation took CD45RO-negative cells positively selected for CCR7 and excluded terminally differentiated effector memory CD45RA+ cells. This clone has ten or more counts. The CDR3 spans 10 residues. The germline V gene has CDR1 SQVTM and CDR2 ANQGSEA. Trimming took off 4 bases at V and 9 bases at J, with 9 bases between the two ends.

Source material: naive CD8+ T cells sorted from blood. V gene TRBV29-1 combines with J gene TRBJ1-1, with D unclear. The clonotype was recovered from a young man in good health. CDR3 DNA: TGCAGCGTTGGGACTGACAAAGCTTTCTTT. It yields the protein CSVGTDKAFF.